The 29 T cell receptor beta chains listed next were all sequenced from one sample in a study of blood T cell repertoires in COVID-19. Using immunoSEQ multiplex PCR, the repertoire was profiled, and TCRdb retains in-frame clones only, with some absent. The sample has 150,000 or so clones; about 85% are singletons. The material sequenced was peripheral blood. These receptors originate from a woman aged 45-59 years with COVID-19, enrolled during active disease.

The gene calls are TRBV28 and TRBJ1-4, with 9 bases aligning to TRBD1. CDR3 size: 14 residues. The germline gives CDR1 MDHEN, CDR2 SYDVKM. Germline trimming cut 5 bases from V and 8 bases from J; bases unmatched to any gene: 6. CDR3 in DNA: TGTGCCAGCAGTAGGGGGACAGGGAAAGAAAAACTGTTTTTT. This encodes CASSRGTGKEKLFF.

This chain connects TRBV5-6 to TRBJ2-7; TRBD2 matches 7 bases. Losses at the gene ends were 4 bases for V and 2 bases for J; bases not matched to a gene: 6. The CDR3 is made up of 14 amino acids. Germline V CDR1 and CDR2: SGHDT, YYEEEE. The CDR3 region is CASSIPGLPYEQYF. The CDR3 DNA sequence: TGTGCCAGCAGCATACCGGGACTACCCTACGAGCAGTACTTC.

This chain connects TRBV7-9 to TRBJ1-5; 9 nucleotides align to TRBD1. J was trimmed by 1 base and V by 4 bases; bases with no gene match: 2. CDR3 length: 15 residues. The germline CDR1 and CDR2 sequences are SEHNR and FQNEAQ (reference sequence). The CDR3 region has the DNA TGTGCCAGCAGCTCGACAGGGGGAAGCAATCAGCCCCAGCATTTT. This translates into CASSSTGGSNQPQHF.

The rearrangement joins TRBV5-4 to TRBJ2-5, with 8 nucleotides matching TRBD1. The CDR3 is 14 amino acids. Per germline, CDR1 SGHNT and CDR2 YYREEE (reference sequence). J gave up 3 bases and V 4 bases, and 5 bases lay outside the gene matches. In DNA, the CDR3 is TGTGCCAGCAGCCCGACAGGGGAGAAAGAGACCCAGTACTTC. The encoded protein is CASSPTGEKETQYF.

The chain joins TRBV3-1 (or the pseudogene TRBV3-2) to TRBJ2-1, with 7 bases lining up with TRBD1. V shed 10 bases and J 1 base; nucleotides not matched to a gene: 7. CDR3 length: 14 amino acids. Germline-derived CDR1 and CDR2 are LGHDT and YNNKEL (reference sequence). The CDR3 here is CATTRQGSYNEQFF. The CDR3 DNA sequence: TGTGCCACTACCAGACAGGGTTCCTACAATGAGCAGTTCTTC.

V is TRBV6-5 and J is TRBJ2-2; TRBD2 might be the D (6 bases). Germline V gives CDR1 MNHEY, CDR2 SVGAGI. CDR3 length: 14 residues. Trimming shortened V by 6 bases and J by 2 bases, and 10 bases separated the two germline ends. The DNA for the CDR3 is TGTGCCAGCAGGGACTACGTAAACACCGGGGAGCTGTTTTTT. Its protein is CASRDYVNTGELFF.

The V and J genes are TRBV9 and TRBJ2-5; 10 bases align to TRBD2. The germline V gene has CDR1 SGDLS and CDR2 YYNGEE. There are 16 residues in the CDR3. The V gene end was trimmed by 0 bases and the J gene end by 4 bases; junction bases not matched to a gene: 6. The CDR3 here is CASSVDSGGAGETQYF. The DNA for the CDR3 is TGTGCCAGCAGCGTAGACAGCGGGGGGGCCGGAGAGACCCAGTACTTC.

The table lists this clone with a count of one. Written as DNA, the CDR3 is TGTGCCAGCAGCAAAGACGGAGGACAGGTGACCCAGTACTTC. Protein: CASSKDGGQVTQYF. V is TRBV21-1 and J is TRBJ2-5; the table's D call TRBD1 went unverified against the DNA. TRBV21-1 is reported as a pseudogene. CDR3 length equals 14 residues.

This chain connects TRBV5-1 to TRBJ2-7; D is possibly TRBD2 (6 bases). CDR3 length equals 14 residues. Germline V lookup: CDR1 SGHRS, CDR2 YFSETQ. V was clipped by 0 bases and J by 3 bases, with 10 bases between them. CDR3 in amino acids: CASSLAPGDYEQYF. CDR3 DNA: TGCGCCAGCAGCTTGGCCCCGGGGGACTACGAGCAGTACTTC.

The chain links TRBV6-5 to TRBJ2-3; TRBD1 matches 9 bases. The CDR3 runs to 15 residues. V shed 8 bases, J shed 4 bases, and the junction held 10 bases outside the gene matches. Germline V gene sequence: CDR1 MNHEY, CDR2 SVGAGI. CDR3 amino acids: CASRRGTGNPDTQYF. Written as DNA, the CDR3 is TGTGCCAGCCGCCGTGGGACAGGGAATCCAGATACGCAGTATTTT.

V gene TRBV15 combines with J gene TRBJ1-2; possibly TRBD1 for D (6 bases). Germline V gives CDR1 LNHNV, CDR2 YYDKDF (reference sequence). Trimming shortened V by 3 bases and J by 8 bases, and 13 bases separated the two germline ends. This CDR3 spans 13 amino acids. The DNA for the CDR3 is TGTGCCACCAGCAGCAGGGGTTCTATAGGCTACACCTTC. Its translation is CATSSRGSIGYTF.

The chain links TRBV3-1 (or the pseudogene TRBV3-2) to TRBJ1-5; the match to TRBD1 covers 7 bases. Per the germline V gene, CDR1 is LGHDT and CDR2 is YNNKEL (reference sequence). CDR3 length: 14 amino acids. After removal of 5 bases from V and 6 bases from J, the junction contained 7 bases not matched to a gene. Here the CDR3 reads CASSVTGVSQPQHF. CDR3 nucleotides: TGTGCCAGCAGCGTTACAGGGGTCAGTCAGCCCCAGCATTTT.

The CDR3 here is CASSLGRTVDLRELFF. Here the CDR3 DNA reads TGTGCCAGCAGCTTAGGTCGCACAGTAGATTTACGGGAGCTGTTTTTT. The V and J genes are TRBV7-7 and TRBJ2-2; no clear D gene. The CDR3 covers 16 residues. V lost 1 base to trimming and J lost 9 bases, with 18 bases between them. Germline V gene data show CDR1 as SSHAT and CDR2 as FNYEAQ (reference sequence). Supplemented by reference TRBV7-7 and TRBJ2-2, the full variable domain reads GAGVSQSPRYKVTKRGQDVTLRCDPISSHATLYWYQQALGQGPEFLTYFNYEAQPDKSGLPSDRFSAERPEGSISTLTIQRTEQRDSAMYRCASSLGRTVDLRELFFGEGSRLTVL.

This clone is a singleton in its sample. The rearrangement joins TRBV28 to TRBJ2-7, with 7 bases identical to TRBD1. The germline V gene has CDR1 MDHEN and CDR2 SYDVKM. V was clipped by 5 bases and J by 3 bases; unmatched bases: 16. CDR3 length: 17 amino acids. This CDR3 reads CASSRDRIKLPLYEQYF. Written as DNA, the CDR3 is TGTGCCAGCAGTCGGGACAGAATAAAGCTCCCACTCTACGAGCAGTACTTC.

The genes are TRBV6-5 and TRBJ2-7; 9 bases map to TRBD1. V trimming: 7 bases; J trimming: 2 bases; junction bases outside the gene matches: 6. This CDR3 comprises 14 residues. Germline V lookup: CDR1 MNHEY, CDR2 SVGAGI. As DNA, the CDR3 is TGTGCCAGCACCCGGGGGACAGGGACCTACGAGCAGTACTTC. It encodes CASTRGTGTYEQYF.

V is TRBV7-7 and J is TRBJ2-2; 10 nucleotides align to TRBD2. The germline V gene has CDR1 SSHAT and CDR2 FNYEAQ (reference sequence). The CDR3 is made up of 16 amino acids. With 6 bases clipped from V and 5 bases from J, the junction kept 9 bases outside the gene matches. The CDR3 sequence is CASSRSGGTGTGELFF. The CDR3 coding sequence is TGTGCCAGCAGTCGTAGCGGGGGGACGGGGACCGGGGAGCTGTTTTTT.

The chain joins TRBV5-8 to TRBJ2-7; the D is unclear. Per the germline V gene, CDR1 is SGHTS and CDR2 is YDEGEE. Trimming removed 2 bases at V and 3 bases at J, with 6 bases between. This CDR3 spans 12 amino acids. CDR3 amino acids: CASSLTHYEQYF. The CDR3 nucleotides are TGTGCCAGCAGCTTAACACACTACGAGCAGTACTTC.

The V gene is TRBV28, the J gene TRBJ1-6; TRBD1 aligns across 7 bases. This CDR3 has 14 residues. After removal of 11 bases from V and 10 bases from J, the junction contained 14 bases not matched to a gene. Germline V gene sequence: CDR1 MDHEN, CDR2 SYDVKM. CDR3 nucleotide sequence: TGTGCCGTTTACAGGGGATTAAGGTTATCACCCCTCCACTTT. Translated: CAVYRGLRLSPLHF.

This clone was observed once. The gene calls are TRBV15 and TRBJ2-3; weak D call: TRBD2 (5 bases). V was pared by 0 bases and J by 4 bases, with 8 bases between. CDR1 is LNHNV and CDR2 is YYDKDF in the germline V gene (reference sequence). The CDR3 sequence is 14 residues long. Written as DNA, the CDR3 is TGTGCCACCAGCAGAGATCGCGGGTCAGATACGCAGTATTTT. Its protein is CATSRDRGSDTQYF.

This clone was picked up one time. V gene TRBV29-1 combines with J gene TRBJ1-4, with a possible D match to TRBD1 (5 bases). CDR1 SQVTM and CDR2 ANQGSEA come from the germline V gene. The CDR3 sequence is 14 residues long. V lost 6 bases to trimming and J lost 5 bases, with 16 bases between them. In DNA, the CDR3 is TGCAGCGTCGGACCGCCCGGGGGGAATGAAAAACTGTTTTTT. It yields the protein CSVGPPGGNEKLFF.

The chain employs TRBV19 and TRBJ2-3; tentative D call: TRBD2 (6 bases). This CDR3 is built from 15 residues. V was pared by 3 bases and J by 1 base, with 11 bases between. Germline assignment: CDR1 LNHDA and CDR2 SQIVND (reference sequence). The CDR3 region has the DNA TGTGCCAGTAGTATGTTGGGGGGTGGCACAGATACGCAGTATTTT. It is translated as CASSMLGGGTDTQYF. The full variable domain, with the rest looked up from reference TRBV19 and TRBJ2-3, is DGGITQSPKYLFRKEGQNVTLSCEQNLNHDAMYWYRQDPGQGLRLIYYSQIVNDFQKGDIAEGYSVSREKKESFPLTVTSAQKNPTAFYLCASSMLGGGTDTQYFGPGTRLTVL.

V usage is TRBV18 and J usage is TRBJ2-3; maybe TRBD1 (5 bases). The CDR3 has 13 residues. CDR1 KGHSH and CDR2 LQKENI come from the germline V gene. V lost 9 bases and J lost 0, with 10 bases in between. The CDR3 loop reads CASRQTSTDTQYF. The CDR3 coding sequence is TGTGCCAGTCGACAGACCAGCACAGATACGCAGTATTTT.

The chain recombines TRBV28 with TRBJ2-7, with a possible D match to TRBD1 (6 bases). The germline V gene encodes CDR1 MDHEN and CDR2 SYDVKM. The ends were cut back, 6 bases at V and 4 bases at J, with 10 bases in the middle. CDR3 length: 12 residues. CDR3 nucleotide sequence: TGTGCCAGCAGCCTCGGACAGTACGAGCAGTACTTC. This sequence encodes CASSLGQYEQYF.

The chain carries TRBV4-3 and TRBJ1-4; TRBD1 matches 7 bases. The CDR3 runs to 16 residues. Per the germline V gene, CDR1 is LGHNA and CDR2 is YSLEER. The junction had 6 bases not matched to a gene; V was cut back by 0 bases and J by 5 bases. CDR3 loop: CASSQDKTGSNEKLFF. The CDR3 region has the DNA TGCGCCAGCAGCCAAGACAAGACAGGGTCCAATGAAAAACTGTTTTTT.

The chain couples TRBV28 to TRBJ2-7; 9 bases line up with TRBD2. CDR3 length equals 17 residues. Trimming removed 7 bases from V and 5 bases from J; junction bases left unmatched: 18. Germline V gives CDR1 MDHEN, CDR2 SYDVKM. This CDR3 reads CASISGGSGGRRDEQYF. The CDR3 nucleotides are TGTGCCAGCATCTCAGGTGGTAGCGGGGGCCGGCGGGACGAGCAGTACTTC. The variable domain in full, with the rest retrieved from reference TRBV28 and TRBJ2-7, is DVKVTQSSRYLVKRTGEKVFLECVQDMDHENMFWYRQDPGLGLRLIYFSYDVKMKEKGDIPEGYSVSREKKERFSLILESASTNQTSMYLCASISGGSGGRRDEQYFGPGTRLTVT.

V gene TRBV10-2 combines with J gene TRBJ1-6; a possible D gene is TRBD1 (6 bases). Trimming stripped 7 bases from V and 1 base from J, with 11 bases between. The CDR3 extends over 15 amino acids. From germline, CDR1 is WSHSY and CDR2 SAAADI. The CDR3 coding sequence is TGCGCCAGCATGGCAGGGGCATCCTATAATTCACCCCTCCACTTT. Protein: CASMAGASYNSPLHF.

This rearrangement joins TRBV2 to TRBJ2-1, with D uncertain. V gave up 0 bases and J gave up 0 bases, with 9 bases separating them. CDR1 SNHLY and CDR2 FYNNEI come from the germline V gene. CDR3 length equals 16 residues. The DNA for the CDR3 is TGTGCCAGCAGTGAAGCGCTCTACCCCTCCTACAATGAGCAGTTCTTC. Its protein is CASSEALYPSYNEQFF. Variable domain in full (rest from reference TRBV2 and TRBJ2-1): EPEVTQTPSHQVTQMGQEVILRCVPISNHLYFYWYRQILGQKVEFLVSFYNNEISEKSEIFDDQFSVERPDGSNFTLKIRSTKLEDSAMYFCASSEALYPSYNEQFFGPGTRLTVL.

The chain employs TRBV11-2 and TRBJ2-7; 8 bases map to TRBD2. Losses at the gene ends were 5 bases for V and 2 bases for J; bases not matched to a gene: 8. CDR3 length equals 15 residues. Germline CDR1 SGHAT, CDR2 FQNNGV. The CDR3: CASSRISGDPYEQYF. CDR3 nucleotides: TGTGCCAGCAGCAGAATTAGCGGGGACCCCTACGAGCAGTACTTC. Filled out from reference TRBV11-2 and TRBJ2-7, the complete variable domain reads EAGVAQSPRYKIIEKRQSVAFWCNPISGHATLYWYQQILGQGPKLLIQFQNNGVVDDSQLPKDRFSAERLKGVDSTLKIQPAKLEDSAVYLCASSRISGDPYEQYFGPGTRLTVT.

V usage is TRBV14 and J usage is TRBJ2-4, with D perhaps TRBD2 (7 bases). The CDR3 extends over 15 amino acids. V gave up 3 bases and J gave up 10 bases, with 19 bases separating them. Germline lookup yields CDR1 SGHDN and CDR2 FVKESK. CDR3 loop: CASSQGRGTKQIQYF. The DNA for the CDR3 is TGTGCCAGCAGCCAGGGGAGGGGGACCAAACAGATTCAGTACTTC.